This T cell receptor (beta chain) was recovered during a study of OX40 agonist ivuxolimab in advanced cancers. With baseline, cycle 4 day 1, and cycle 7 day 1 as timepoints, blood was sampled. Germline loops: CDR1 MNHEY, CDR2 SMNVEV (reference sequence). V lost 5 bases, J lost 2 bases, and 15 bases lay in between. The CDR3 extends over 15 amino acids. This clone occurred a few times. The antigen remains unidentified. The study's findings and limits: Relatively little clonal expansion, among the lowest observed, appeared in partial responders at 0.1-3.0 mg/kg.

TCRdb keeps only in-frame clones here, not all; method: immunoSEQ multiplex PCR. This table holds about 9,200 clones, less than 80% found once. This material consisted of CD4+ or CD8+ T cells sorted from blood, taken in a trial of the OX40 agonist ivuxolimab. V and J are TRBV27 and TRBJ2-5; no firm D call. This TCR derives from an adult with an advanced solid tumor such as melanoma, head and neck, liver or kidney cancer. In nucleotides, the CDR3 is TGTGCCAGCAGTGCGACGAGTATCGGTCAAGAGACCCAGTACTTC. Amino acid sequence: CASSATSIGQETQYF.